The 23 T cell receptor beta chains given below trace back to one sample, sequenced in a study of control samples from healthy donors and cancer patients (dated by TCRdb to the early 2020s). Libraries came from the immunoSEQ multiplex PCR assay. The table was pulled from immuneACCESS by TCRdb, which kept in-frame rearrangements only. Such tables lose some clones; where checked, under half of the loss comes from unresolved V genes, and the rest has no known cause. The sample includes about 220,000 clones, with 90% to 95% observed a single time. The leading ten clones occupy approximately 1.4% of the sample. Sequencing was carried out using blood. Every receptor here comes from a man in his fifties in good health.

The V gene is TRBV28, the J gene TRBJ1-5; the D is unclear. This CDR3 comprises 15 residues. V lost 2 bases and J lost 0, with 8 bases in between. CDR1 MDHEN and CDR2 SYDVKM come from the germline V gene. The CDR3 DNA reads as TGTGCCAGCAGTTTAGGAGGGAATAGCAATCAGCCCCAGCATTTT. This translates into CASSLGGNSNQPQHF.

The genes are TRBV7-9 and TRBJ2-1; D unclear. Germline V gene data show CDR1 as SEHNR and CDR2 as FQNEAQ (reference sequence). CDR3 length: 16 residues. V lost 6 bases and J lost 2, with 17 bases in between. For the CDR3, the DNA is TGTGCCAGCAGGCTTGATTCGGCTGGAACCTACAATGAGCAGTTCTTC. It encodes CASRLDSAGTYNEQFF.

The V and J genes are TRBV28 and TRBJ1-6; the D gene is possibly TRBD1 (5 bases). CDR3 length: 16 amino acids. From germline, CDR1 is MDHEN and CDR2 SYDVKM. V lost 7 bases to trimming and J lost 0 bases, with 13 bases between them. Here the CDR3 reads CASKRGTSSYNSPLHF. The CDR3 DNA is TGTGCCAGCAAGCGGGGGACGAGCTCCTATAATTCACCCCTCCACTTT.

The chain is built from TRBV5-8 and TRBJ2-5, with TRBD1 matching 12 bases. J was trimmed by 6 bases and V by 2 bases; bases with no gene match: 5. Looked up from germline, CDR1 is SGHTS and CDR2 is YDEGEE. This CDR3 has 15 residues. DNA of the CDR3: TGTGCCAGCAGCTTCCGGGACAGGGGGCTTAAGACCCAGTACTTC. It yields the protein CASSFRDRGLKTQYF.

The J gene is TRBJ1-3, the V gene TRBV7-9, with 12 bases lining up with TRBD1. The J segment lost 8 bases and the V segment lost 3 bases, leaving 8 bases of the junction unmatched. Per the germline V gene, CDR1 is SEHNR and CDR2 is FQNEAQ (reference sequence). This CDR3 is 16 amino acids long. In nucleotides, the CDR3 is TGTGCCAGCAGCTTCCCAGGGACAGGGGGCGCAGACACCATATATTTT. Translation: CASSFPGTGGADTIYF.

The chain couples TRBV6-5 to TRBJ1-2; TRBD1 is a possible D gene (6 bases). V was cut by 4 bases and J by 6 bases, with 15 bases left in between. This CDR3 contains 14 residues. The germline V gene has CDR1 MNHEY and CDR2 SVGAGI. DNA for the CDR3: TGTGCCAGCAGTTTGAACAGGGATTGGGATGGCTACACCTTC. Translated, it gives CASSLNRDWDGYTF.

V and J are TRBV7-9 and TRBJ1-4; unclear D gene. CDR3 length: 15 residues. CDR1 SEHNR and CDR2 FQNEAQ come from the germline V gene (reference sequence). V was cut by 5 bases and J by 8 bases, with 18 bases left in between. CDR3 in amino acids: CASSQAIGVGEKLFF. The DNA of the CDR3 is TGTGCCAGCAGCCAAGCTATCGGGGTAGGAGAAAAACTGTTTTTT.

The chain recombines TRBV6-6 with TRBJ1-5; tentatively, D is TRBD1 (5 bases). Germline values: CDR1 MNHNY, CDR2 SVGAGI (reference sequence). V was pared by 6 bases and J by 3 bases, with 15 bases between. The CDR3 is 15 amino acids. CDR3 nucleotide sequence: TGTGCCAGCAGAGAGGGGACGGTGAACAATCAGCCCCAGCATTTT. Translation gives CASREGTVNNQPQHF.

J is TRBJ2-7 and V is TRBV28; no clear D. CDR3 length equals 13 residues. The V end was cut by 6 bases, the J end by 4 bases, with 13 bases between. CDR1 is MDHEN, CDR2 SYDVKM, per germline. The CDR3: CASSTRLLYEQYV. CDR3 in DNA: TGTGCCAGCAGCACAAGACTTCTTTACGAGCAGTACGTC.

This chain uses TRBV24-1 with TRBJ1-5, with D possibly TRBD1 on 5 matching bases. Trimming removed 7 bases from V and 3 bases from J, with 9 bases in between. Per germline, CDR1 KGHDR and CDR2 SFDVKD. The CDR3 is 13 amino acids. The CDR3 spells CATSDSLNQPQHF. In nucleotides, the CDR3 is TGTGCCACCAGCGACAGTCTCAATCAGCCCCAGCATTTT.

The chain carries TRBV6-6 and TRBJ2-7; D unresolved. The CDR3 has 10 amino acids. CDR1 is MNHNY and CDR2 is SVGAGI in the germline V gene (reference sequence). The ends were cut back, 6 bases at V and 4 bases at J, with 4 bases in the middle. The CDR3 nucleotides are TGTGCCAGCAGACATTACGAGCAGTACTTC. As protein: CASRHYEQYF.

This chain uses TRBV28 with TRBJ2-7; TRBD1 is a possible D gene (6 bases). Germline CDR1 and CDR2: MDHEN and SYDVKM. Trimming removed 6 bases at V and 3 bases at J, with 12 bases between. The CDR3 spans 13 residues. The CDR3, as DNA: TGTGCCAGCAGGAGGACAGTTTTCTACGAGCAGTACTTC. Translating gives CASRRTVFYEQYF.

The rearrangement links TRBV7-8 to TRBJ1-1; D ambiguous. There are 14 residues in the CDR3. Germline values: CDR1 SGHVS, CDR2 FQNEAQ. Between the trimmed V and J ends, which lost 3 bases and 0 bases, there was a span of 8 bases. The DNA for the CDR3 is TGTGCCAGCAGCTTCGGCCAACTGAACACTGAAGCTTTCTTT. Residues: CASSFGQLNTEAFF. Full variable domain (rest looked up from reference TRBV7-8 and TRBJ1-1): GAGVSQSPRYKVAKRGQDVALRCDPISGHVSLFWYQQALGQGPEFLTYFQNEAQLDKSGLPSDRFFAERPEGSVSTLKIQRTQQEDSAVYLCASSFGQLNTEAFFGQGTRLTVV.

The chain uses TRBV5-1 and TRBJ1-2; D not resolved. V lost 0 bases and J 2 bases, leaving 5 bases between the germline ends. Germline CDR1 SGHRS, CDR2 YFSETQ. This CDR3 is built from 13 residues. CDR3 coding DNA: TGCGCCAGCAGCTTGGAAGGCAACTATGGCTACACCTTC. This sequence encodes CASSLEGNYGYTF.

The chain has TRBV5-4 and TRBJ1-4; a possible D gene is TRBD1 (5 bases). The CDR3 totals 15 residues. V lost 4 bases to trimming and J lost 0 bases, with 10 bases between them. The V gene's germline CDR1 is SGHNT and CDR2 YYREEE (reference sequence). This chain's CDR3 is CASSRQTATNEKLFF. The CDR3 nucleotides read TGTGCCAGCAGCCGACAGACTGCAACTAATGAAAAACTGTTTTTT. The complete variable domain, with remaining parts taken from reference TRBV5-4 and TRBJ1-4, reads ETGVTQSPTHLIKTRGQQVTLRCSSQSGHNTVSWYQQALGQGPQFIFQYYREEENGRGNFPPRFSGLQFPNYSSELNVNALELDDSALYLCASSRQTATNEKLFFGSGTQLSVL.

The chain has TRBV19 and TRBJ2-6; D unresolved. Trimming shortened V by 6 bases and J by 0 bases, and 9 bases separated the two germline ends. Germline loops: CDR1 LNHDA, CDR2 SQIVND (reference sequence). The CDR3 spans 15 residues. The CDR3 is CASRIQSSGANVLTF. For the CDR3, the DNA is TGTGCCAGTAGGATACAGAGCTCTGGGGCCAACGTCCTGACTTTC.

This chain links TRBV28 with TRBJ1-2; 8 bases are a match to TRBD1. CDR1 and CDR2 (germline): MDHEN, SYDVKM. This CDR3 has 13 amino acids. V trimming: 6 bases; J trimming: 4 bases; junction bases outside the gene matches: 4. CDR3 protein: CASSNTGGYGYTF. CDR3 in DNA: TGTGCCAGCAGCAACACAGGGGGCTATGGCTACACCTTC.

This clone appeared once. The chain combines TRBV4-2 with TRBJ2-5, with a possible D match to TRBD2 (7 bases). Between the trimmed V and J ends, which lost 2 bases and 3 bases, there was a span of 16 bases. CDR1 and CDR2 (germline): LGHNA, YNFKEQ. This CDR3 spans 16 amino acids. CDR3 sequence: CASSQNRVRGEETQYF. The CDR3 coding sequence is TGTGCCAGCAGCCAAAACAGGGTACGGGGGGAAGAGACCCAGTACTTC.

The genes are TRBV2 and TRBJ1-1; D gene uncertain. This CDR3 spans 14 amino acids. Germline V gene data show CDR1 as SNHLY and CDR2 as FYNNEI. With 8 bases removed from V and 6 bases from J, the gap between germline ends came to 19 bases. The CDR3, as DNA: TGTGCCAGCGGCTCGAACACCCCGATGGCTGAAGCTTTCTTT. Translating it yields CASGSNTPMAEAFF.

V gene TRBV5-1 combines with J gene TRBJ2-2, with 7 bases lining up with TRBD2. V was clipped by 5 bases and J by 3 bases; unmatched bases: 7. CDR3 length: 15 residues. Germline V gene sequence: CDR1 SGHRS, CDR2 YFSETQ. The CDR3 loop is CASRPLAGDTGELFF. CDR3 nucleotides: TGCGCCAGCAGGCCTTTAGCGGGCGACACCGGGGAGCTGTTTTTT.

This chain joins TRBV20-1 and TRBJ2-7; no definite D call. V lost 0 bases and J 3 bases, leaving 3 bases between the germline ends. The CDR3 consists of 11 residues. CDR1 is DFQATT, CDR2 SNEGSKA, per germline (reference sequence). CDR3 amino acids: CSARDHYEQYF. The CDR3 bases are TGCAGTGCTAGAGATCACTACGAGCAGTACTTC.

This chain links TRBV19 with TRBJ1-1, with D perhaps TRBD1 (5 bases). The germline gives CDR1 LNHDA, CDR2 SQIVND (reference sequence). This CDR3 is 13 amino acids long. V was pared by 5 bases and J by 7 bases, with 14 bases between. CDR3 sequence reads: CASSFRTGREAFF. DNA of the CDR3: TGTGCCAGTAGTTTCCGGACGGGACGTGAAGCTTTCTTT.

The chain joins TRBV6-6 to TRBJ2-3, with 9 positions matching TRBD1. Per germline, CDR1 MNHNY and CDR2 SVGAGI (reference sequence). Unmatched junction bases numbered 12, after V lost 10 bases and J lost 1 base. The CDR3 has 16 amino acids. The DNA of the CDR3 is TGTGCCACCACCACGATGAGGACAGGGGGCACAGATACGCAGTATTTT. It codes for CATTTMRTGGTDTQYF.